The 27 T cell receptor beta chains presented below share a single source sample, sequenced in a study of spatial heterogeneity in lung cancer. TCRdb re-called the 5' RACE reads through MiXCR, storing one row per CDR3 protein. Of about 400 distinct CDR3 sequences in the sample, around 30% are singletons; the top ten hold around three fifths. Time point reported: blood at routine non-recurrence follow-up after resection. The sequences come from PBMCs, collected at follow-up. The receptors were gathered from a male donor with early-stage non-small cell lung cancer.

The sample holds one count of this clonotype. For a library built for alpha chains, this beta chain is a stray read; little rests on its size. V gene TRBV3-1 combines with J gene TRBJ2-4; D possibly corresponds to TRBD1 (5 bases). Germline CDR1 LGHDT, CDR2 YNNKEL (reference sequence). There are 13 residues in the CDR3. Deletions cut 4 bases from V and 9 bases from J, with 13 bases between. The CDR3 is CASSRSGSAIQYF. The CDR3 coding sequence is TGTGCCAGCAGCCGCTCAGGGTCCGCCATTCAGTACTTC.

This clonotype is judged hyperexpanded. This beta chain is a stray sequence in a library constructed for alpha chains; its clone size is not meaningful. This sequence joins TRBV19 and TRBJ1-5, with TRBD1 matching 8 bases. CDR3 length equals 15 residues. V was pared by 8 bases and J by 4 bases, with 10 bases of the junction left unmatched. The germline V gene encodes CDR1 LNHDA and CDR2 SQIVND (reference sequence). The CDR3 DNA is TGTGCCAGTGGGATCGAGGACAGGGCTAATCAGCCCCAGCATTTT. It codes for CASGIEDRANQPQHF. Full variable domain (outside the CDR3, taken from reference TRBV19 and TRBJ1-5): DGGITQSPKYLFRKEGQNVTLSCEQNLNHDAMYWYRQDPGQGLRLIYYSQIVNDFQKGDIAEGYSVSREKKESFPLTVTSAQKNPTAFYLCASGIEDRANQPQHFGDGTRLSIL.

There are a few counts of this clonotype. This beta chain is a stray read from a library made for alpha chains; its abundance is not meaningful. The gene calls are TRBV7-8 and TRBJ2-7, with 12 bases matching TRBD1. CDR1 is SGHVS and CDR2 is FQNEAQ in the germline V gene. CDR3 length: 15 amino acids. Trimming at V came to 3 bases and at J to 4 bases, leaving 4 bases not matched to a gene. The DNA of the CDR3 is TGTGCCAGCAGCTTGGGACAGGGGGCTGGGTACGAGCAGTACTTC. Its translation: CASSLGQGAGYEQYF.

For this clonotype: Because the library targeted alpha chains, this beta chain is an off-target read whose size means little. The V gene is TRBV10-2, the J gene TRBJ2-3, with 7 bases identical to TRBD2. Germline V CDR1 and CDR2: WSHSY, SAAADI. The CDR3 is 14 amino acids. The ends lost 10 bases at V and 1 base at J; junction bases unmatched: 8. The CDR3: CATRDGGGTDTQYF. The CDR3 DNA follows: TGCGCCACCCGAGATGGGGGGGGCACAGATACGCAGTATTTT.

This clonotype is medium-sized by share. The size of this beta chain means little, since it is a stray read in a library made for alpha chains. This chain uses TRBV5-5 with TRBJ2-2; D could derive from TRBD1 or TRBD2 (6 bases each). The germline V gene has CDR1 SGHKS and CDR2 YYEKEE (reference sequence). Trimming removed 7 bases at V and 6 bases at J, with 10 bases between. The CDR3 totals 12 residues. Here the CDR3 DNA reads TGTGCCAGCGAGGGGGGATCCGGGGAGCTGTTTTTT. It specifies CASEGGSGELFF. The entire variable domain, with the rest obtained from reference TRBV5-5 and TRBJ2-2, is as follows: DAGVTQSPTHLIKTRGQQVTLRCSPISGHKSVSWYQQVLGQGPQFIFQYYEKEERGRGNFPDRFSARQFPNYSSELNVNALLLGDSALYLCASEGGSGELFFGEGSRLTVL.

This clonotype is large in the sample. The library was built for alpha chains, so this beta chain is an off-target read and its size means little. The chain combines TRBV24-1 with TRBJ2-1, with D tentatively TRBD1 (5 bases). V was trimmed by 3 bases and J by 3 bases, leaving 8 bases between them. The CDR3 length is 14 residues. The germline gives CDR1 KGHDR, CDR2 SFDVKD. The CDR3: CATSDAGNYNEQFF. The CDR3 DNA follows: TGTGCCACCAGTGATGCAGGGAACTACAATGAGCAGTTCTTC.

The table lists this clonotype with a few counts. A library made for alpha chains picked up this beta chain off target, so its size means little. The chain joins TRBV20-1 to TRBJ2-2, with 8 bases matching TRBD1. The germline CDR1 and CDR2 sequences are DFQATT and SNEGSKA (reference sequence). V dropped 6 bases and J dropped 6; count of bases not matched to a gene: 9. The length of the CDR3 is 14 residues. CDR3 nucleotide sequence: TGCAGTGCAGCCGGGACAGGCGTTCCCGGGGAGCTGTTTTTT. Encoded protein: CSAAGTGVPGELFF.

Comments on this clonotype: The library was designed around alpha chains, so this beta chain is a stray read whose abundance carries little weight. The chain has TRBV20-1 and TRBJ2-1, with 16 bases that match TRBD2. The V gene end was trimmed by 2 bases and the J gene end by 1 base; junction bases not matched to a gene: 11. The germline CDR1 and CDR2 sequences are DFQATT and SNEGSKA (reference sequence). This CDR3 spans 20 amino acids. CDR3 protein: CSARTLVGTSGGASYNEQFF. The CDR3 coding sequence is TGCAGTGCTAGAACGCTCGTTGGGACTAGCGGGGGGGCATCCTACAATGAGCAGTTCTTC.

This clonotype counts as hyperexpanded. This beta chain is a stray sequence in a library constructed for alpha chains; its clone size is not meaningful. V and J are TRBV5-1 and TRBJ2-2, with D possibly being TRBD1 or TRBD2 (5 bases each). The CDR3 runs 14 residues. V dropped 2 bases and J dropped 6 bases, with 11 bases sitting between them. CDR1 is SGHRS and CDR2 is YFSETQ in the germline V gene. CDR3 DNA sequence: TGCGCCAGCAGCTTTACGGGGCTCCCCGGGGAGCTGTTTTTT. Translating it yields CASSFTGLPGELFF.

As for this clonotype: The library was built for alpha chains, so this beta chain is an off-target read and its size means little. The chain couples TRBV5-1 to TRBJ2-3; 9 positions agree with TRBD2. J was trimmed by 3 bases and V by 4 bases; bases with no gene match: 3. Germline CDR1 reads SGHRS; CDR2 reads YFSETQ. The CDR3 totals 14 residues. The CDR3 region is CASSAGGLTDTQYF. Here the CDR3 DNA reads TGCGCCAGCAGCGCGGGGGGGCTAACAGATACGCAGTATTTT.

This clonotype appeared a few times. This beta chain is a stray sequence in a library constructed for alpha chains; its clone size is not meaningful. The chain recombines TRBV4-3 with TRBJ2-7, with 7 bases aligning to TRBD1. J gave up 5 bases and V 0 bases, and 7 bases lay outside the gene matches. Germline-derived CDR1 and CDR2 are LGHNA and YSLEER. The CDR3 consists of 15 residues. The CDR3 reads CASSQDPRGGNEQYF. In nucleotides, the CDR3 is TGCGCCAGCAGCCAAGACCCCCGAGGGGGCAACGAGCAGTACTTC.

This clonotype is classed as medium-sized (0.01 to 0.1%). This beta chain turned up in a library designed for alpha chains; as an off-target read, its abundance says little. CDR3: CSARTGRIINEQFF. The CDR3 nucleotides are TGCAGTGCTAGAACGGGACGGATTATAAATGAGCAGTTCTTC. The V call is TRBV20-1, the J call TRBJ2-1, with D perhaps TRBD1 or TRBD2 (5 bases each). Between the trimmed V and J ends, which lost 2 bases and 7 bases, there was a span of 15 bases. This CDR3 contains 14 residues. The germline V gene has CDR1 DFQATT and CDR2 SNEGSKA (reference sequence).

This clonotype was detected only a few times. Because this beta chain is a stray read in a library intended to capture alpha chains, its abundance should not be given much weight. The chain carries TRBV27 and TRBJ2-1; the D is unclear. Germline CDR1 reads MNHEY; CDR2 reads SMNVEV (reference sequence). The CDR3 is 13 amino acids. V lost 6 bases to trimming and J lost 4 bases, with 10 bases between them. For the CDR3, the DNA is TGTGCCAGCAGATCTAATTCTTACAATGAGCAGTTCTTC. Protein product: CASRSNSYNEQFF.

This clonotype was detected only a few times. As an off-target read in a library built for alpha chains, this beta chain has a frequency of little significance. This chain joins TRBV6-6 and TRBJ2-7; 11 bases match TRBD1. The CDR3 has 15 residues. With V trimmed by 6 bases and J by 11 bases, 15 bases remained unmatched. Looked up from germline, CDR1 is MNHNY and CDR2 is SVGAGI (reference sequence). The CDR3 nucleotides are TGTGCCAGCAGGGGTCCCGGGACAGGGGGAGAATCGGAGTACTTC. It is translated as CASRGPGTGGESEYF.

With respect to this clonotype: The library was designed around alpha chains, so this beta chain is a stray read whose abundance carries little weight. The rearrangement uses TRBV7-3 and TRBJ2-3; 8 positions match TRBD2. The germline V gene encodes CDR1 SGHTA and CDR2 FQGTGA. V lost 4 bases and J lost 3; bases outside the gene matches: 6. This CDR3 contains 15 residues. CDR3 residues: CASSSRGGITDTQYF. As DNA, the CDR3 is TGTGCCAGCAGCTCTCGCGGGGGGATAACAGATACGCAGTATTTT.

This clonotype is labeled as medium-sized. The library was built for alpha chains, so this beta chain is an off-target read and its size means little. The chain combines TRBV19 with TRBJ2-7; D is ambiguous. The CDR3 covers 13 residues. Trimming left V 5 bases short and J 2 bases short, with 10 bases between. Germline-derived CDR1 and CDR2 are LNHDA and SQIVND (reference sequence). For the CDR3, the DNA is TGTGCCAGTAGTCTGACCTTGACCTACGAGCAGTACTTC. This codes for CASSLTLTYEQYF.

This clonotype is deemed medium-sized (0.01 to 0.1%). This beta chain is a stray read from a library made for alpha chains; its abundance is not meaningful. DNA of the CDR3: TGTGCCAGCAGTTACTCGACGGCAGGCGGTCTGTATTTT. Protein product: CASSYSTAGGLYF. The rearrangement joins TRBV6-5 to TRBJ2-3; D gene unclear. V was clipped by 0 bases and J by 14 bases, with 15 bases between them. CDR3 length: 13 residues. The germline V gene has CDR1 MNHEY and CDR2 SVGAGI.

This clonotype occurred a few times. At one of its ends the junction is not consistent with the germline gene, which may arise from a read error. A library made for alpha chains picked up this beta chain off target, so its size means little. The V call is TRBV2, the J call TRBJ2-7; TRBD1 aligns across 9 bases. This CDR3 has 13 residues. Germline CDR1 and CDR2: SNHLY and FYNNEI. CDR3 sequence reads: CASQTGGNIRNHF. The CDR3 DNA reads TGTGCCAGCCAGACAGGGGGAAACATCCGCAATCACTTC.

This clonotype is classed as medium-sized (0.01 to 0.1%). With the library built for alpha chains, this beta chain is off target and its frequency is not meaningful. The rearrangement joins TRBV28 to TRBJ1-2, with D unclear. Germline V CDR1 and CDR2: MDHEN, SYDVKM. The CDR3 length is 14 residues. V was trimmed by 3 bases and J by 1 base, leaving 9 bases between them. The CDR3: CASSLVPFNYGYTF. CDR3 nucleotides: TGTGCCAGCAGTTTGGTCCCATTTAACTATGGCTACACCTTC.

By frequency in the sample, this clonotype is medium-sized (0.01 to 0.1%). This beta chain is an off-target read within a library intended for alpha chains, so its frequency means little. The chain couples TRBV6-1 to TRBJ2-7; tentative D call: TRBD2 (6 bases). V lost 2 bases and J 6 bases, leaving 8 bases between the germline ends. The CDR3 consists of 12 residues. Germline CDR1 and CDR2: MNHNS and SASEGT. CDR3 in DNA: TGTGCCAGCAGTGAACGGGGGTTCGAGCAGTACTTC. Protein sequence: CASSERGFEQYF.

Of note for this clonotype: This beta chain appears as a stray read in a library generated for alpha chains; its size is not informative. The chain recombines TRBV19 with TRBJ2-2; D uncertain. This CDR3 is built from 15 residues. V was cut by 10 bases and J by 1 base, with 16 bases left in between. Per germline, CDR1 LNHDA and CDR2 SQIVND (reference sequence). CDR3 loop: CATNPSALNTGELFF. The CDR3 DNA follows: TGTGCCACCAACCCCAGTGCTTTGAACACCGGGGAGCTGTTTTTT.

This clonotype is medium-sized in the sample. This beta chain is an off-target read within a library intended for alpha chains, so its frequency means little. The chain has TRBV5-1 and TRBJ2-7; no firm D call. Germline values: CDR1 SGHRS, CDR2 YFSETQ. The CDR3 runs to 13 residues. The germline V and J ends were trimmed by 4 bases and 7 bases, with 15 bases remaining between them. The CDR3 here is CASSPSLRWEQYF. The CDR3 DNA sequence: TGCGCCAGCAGCCCGTCGCTAAGGTGGGAGCAGTACTTC.

This clonotype is large (0.1 to 1%) by share. Little can be read into the size of this beta chain, an off-target read in a library designed for alpha chains. The chain links TRBV20-1 to TRBJ1-2; 8 bases map to TRBD1. The CDR3 is 13 amino acids. J was trimmed by 6 bases and V by 3 bases; bases with no gene match: 6. Germline V CDR1 and CDR2: DFQATT, SNEGSKA (reference sequence). CDR3 protein: CSARETGDHGYTF. The CDR3 DNA is TGCAGTGCTAGGGAGACAGGGGATCATGGCTACACCTTC.

On this clonotype: A library prepared for alpha chains yielded this beta chain as an off-target read; its size is of little meaning. The genes are TRBV6-6 and TRBJ2-5, with D possibly being TRBD1 (5 bases). The germline V gene encodes CDR1 MNHNY and CDR2 SVGAGI (reference sequence). The CDR3 spans 13 residues. V was cut by 6 bases and J by 1 base, with 9 bases left in between. Here the CDR3 reads CASSQGVQETQYF. The CDR3 DNA is TGTGCCAGCAGCCAGGGCGTCCAAGAGACCCAGTACTTC.

Concerning this clonotype itself: A library prepared for alpha chains yielded this beta chain as an off-target read; its size is of little meaning. This chain uses TRBV24-1 with TRBJ2-3; 12 bases match TRBD2. Germline values: CDR1 KGHDR, CDR2 SFDVKD. V was pared by 7 bases and J by 5 bases, with 9 bases of the junction left unmatched. This CDR3 is 16 amino acids long. DNA for the CDR3: TGTGCCACCAGCCAGTCTAGCGGGGGGGCCGGAGATACGCAGTATTTT. It is translated as CATSQSSGGAGDTQYF.

Comments on this clonotype: This beta chain appears as a stray read in a library generated for alpha chains; its size is not informative. The chain has TRBV29-1 and TRBJ1-2; possible D gene TRBD1, 5 bases. The CDR3 spans 11 residues. The V gene lost 5 bases and the J gene lost 7 bases, with 11 bases spanning the gap. Per germline, CDR1 SQVTM and CDR2 ANQGSEA. In nucleotides, the CDR3 is TGCAGCGTTTTCGGGGCGTTTGGCTACACCTTC. Amino acids: CSVFGAFGYTF. The whole variable domain, filled in from reference TRBV29-1 and TRBJ1-2, reads SAVISQKPSRDICQRGTSLTIQCQVDSQVTMMFWYRQQPGQSLTLIATANQGSEATYESGFVIDKFPISRPNLTFSTLTVSNMSPEDSSIYLCSVFGAFGYTFGSGTRLTVV.

This clonotype counts as hyperexpanded. This beta chain appears as a stray read in a library generated for alpha chains; its size is not informative. The chain joins TRBV6-5 to TRBJ2-3, with 11 bases lining up with TRBD2. CDR1 MNHEY and CDR2 SVGAGI come from the germline V gene. The CDR3 contains 14 residues. With 5 bases clipped from V and 10 bases from J, the junction kept 8 bases outside the gene matches. The CDR3 nucleotides are TGTGCCAGCAGTCCCCCGACTAGCGGGGATGCGCAGTATTTT. This gives the protein CASSPPTSGDAQYF.